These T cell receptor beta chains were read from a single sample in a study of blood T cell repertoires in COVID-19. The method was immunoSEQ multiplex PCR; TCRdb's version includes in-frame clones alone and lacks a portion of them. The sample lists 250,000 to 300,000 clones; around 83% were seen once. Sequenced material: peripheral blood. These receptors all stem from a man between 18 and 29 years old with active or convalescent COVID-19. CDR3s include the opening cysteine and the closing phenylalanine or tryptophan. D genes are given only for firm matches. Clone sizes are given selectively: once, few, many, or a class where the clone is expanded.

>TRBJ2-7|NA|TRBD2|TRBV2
TGTGCCAGCAAACTAGCGGGGGTCGAGCAGTACTTC
CASKLAGVEQYF
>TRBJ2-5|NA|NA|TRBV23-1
TGCGCCAGCAGTCAATCGGAGGTTCAAGAGACCCAGTACTTC
CASSQSEVQETQYF
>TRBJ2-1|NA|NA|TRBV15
TGTGCCACCAGAGGACAGCCTTCCAATGAGCAGTTCTTC
CATRGQPSNEQFF
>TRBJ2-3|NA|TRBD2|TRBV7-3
TGTGCCAGCAGCCAACCCGGGACTAGCGGGGGGGCCAGCACAGATACGCAGTATTTT
CASSQPGTSGGASTDTQYF
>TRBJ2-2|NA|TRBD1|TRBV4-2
TGTGCCAGCAAGAATGAGGACAGGGATTATGGCGGGGAGCTGTTTTTT
CASKNEDRDYGGELFF
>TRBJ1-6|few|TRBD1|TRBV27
TGTGCCAGCAGTGCGACAGGGGACACCTATAATTCACCCCTCCACTTT
CASSATGDTYNSPLHF
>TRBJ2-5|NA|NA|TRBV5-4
TGTGCCAGCAGCAGGAGCCGGGAAGAGGAGACCCAGTACTTC
CASSRSREEETQYF
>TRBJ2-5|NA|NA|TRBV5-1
TGCGCCAGCAGCAGTTGGACAGCAACTCAAGAGACCCAGTACTTC
CASSSWTATQETQYF
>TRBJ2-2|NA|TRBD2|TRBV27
TGTGCCAGCAGCCCGACTAGCCTCCCCCGGGAGCTGTTTTTT
CASSPTSLPRELFF
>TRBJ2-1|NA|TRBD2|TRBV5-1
TGCGCCAGCAGCCCCTCCGCGGGAGACGTCATTGAGCAGTTCTTC
CASSPSAGDVIEQFF
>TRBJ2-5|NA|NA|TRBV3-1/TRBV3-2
TGTGCCAGCAGTATGAGGGGCGGGAAAGAGACCCAGTACTTC
CASSMRGGKETQYF
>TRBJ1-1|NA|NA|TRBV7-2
TGTGCCAGCAGCCCCCCATCGGGGGGTGAAGCTTTCTTT
CASSPPSGGEAFF
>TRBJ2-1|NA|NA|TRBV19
TGTGCCAGTAGTATGTTAGGGGGTTTCAACAATGAGCAGTTCTTC
CASSMLGGFNNEQFF
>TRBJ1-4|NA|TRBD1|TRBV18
TGTGCCAGCTCATCCATTATGGGACAGACTACAACTAATGAAAAACTGTTTTTT
CASSSIMGQTTTNEKLFF
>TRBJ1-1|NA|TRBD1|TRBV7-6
TGTGCCAGCAGCCTAGGGGGGACAGGGTCAGGGACTGAAGCTTTCTTT
CASSLGGTGSGTEAFF
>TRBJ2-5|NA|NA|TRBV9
TGTGCCAGCAGCGTAAGACCGGGGGAGACCCAGTACTTC
CASSVRPGETQYF
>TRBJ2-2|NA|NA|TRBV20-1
TGCAGTCCTGACTGGTTGGAGGAGCTGTTTTTT
CSPDWLEELFF
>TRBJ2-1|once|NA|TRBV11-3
TGTGCCAGCAGCTCCCTAGCGAGCTCCTACAATGAGCAGTTCTTC
CASSSLASSYNEQFF
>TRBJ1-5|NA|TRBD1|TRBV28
TGTGCCAGCAGGTCCGGGACAGGGTTAAGTCAGCCCCAGCATTTT
CASRSGTGLSQPQHF
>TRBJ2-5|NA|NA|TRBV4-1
TGCGCCAGCAGCCCCGACGGGACAAACCAAGAGACCCAGTACTTC
CASSPDGTNQETQYF
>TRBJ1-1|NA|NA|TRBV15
TGTGCCACCAGCAGAGATAGGCCAGGGGTTATCGGAGCTTTCTTT
CATSRDRPGVIGAFF
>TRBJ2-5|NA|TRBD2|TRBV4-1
TGCGCCCGAGCAGCAGTCCTCGGGAGGGGGAGAGGAGAGACCCAGTACTTC
CARAAVLGRGRGETQYF
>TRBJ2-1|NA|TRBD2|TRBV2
TGTGCCAGCAGTGCCCGGACTAGCGGGGCGGGTGAGCAGTTCTTC
CASSARTSGAGEQFF
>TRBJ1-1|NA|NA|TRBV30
TGTGCCTCCCGGGGGGAAGGGAACACTGAAGCTTTCTTT
CASRGEGNTEAFF
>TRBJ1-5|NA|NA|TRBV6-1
TGTGCCAGCAGTGAGGTCCGCTCCACAGGGCGCAATCAGCCCCAGCATTTT
CASSEVRSTGRNQPQHF
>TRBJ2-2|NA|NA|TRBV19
TGTGCCAGTAGTCCCGGACAGTCCGGGGAGCTGTTTTTT
CASSPGQSGELFF
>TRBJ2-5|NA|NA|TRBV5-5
TGTGCCAGCAACCAGGTTCGTTCGGAGACCCAGTACTTC
CASNQVRSETQYF
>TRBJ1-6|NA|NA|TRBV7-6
TGTGCCAGCAGCTTGGGCCCGAGCTTTGGGAGACCCCTCCACTTT
CASSLGPSFGRPLHF
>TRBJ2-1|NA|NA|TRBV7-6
TGTGCCAGCAGCTTAGCGCGGGACAGCTCCCAGAGCCGGAGGGACAATGAGCAGTTCTTC
CASSLARDSSQSRRDNEQFF